The 17 T cell receptor beta chains below were found in one sample sequenced in a study of shared clonotypes between healthy human individuals. Sequencing used immunoSEQ multiplex PCR; TCRdb keeps in-frame clones, though not all of them. The top ten clones hold 0.32% of a sample with some 380,000 clones, around 96% of them seen once. The sample comprised memory CD8+ T cells sorted from blood. As to subset: CD45RO+ cells pooled with CCR7-negative TemRA cells. Receptor source: a man aged 30 to 45 in good health.

The chain employs TRBV7-9 and TRBJ2-7; D may match TRBD1 or TRBD2 (6 bases each). Germline CDR1 SEHNR, CDR2 FQNEAQ (reference sequence). Trimming shortened V by 5 bases and J by 0 bases, and 17 bases separated the two germline ends. CDR3 length: 16 residues. This CDR3 is CASSPAGGPTSYEQYF. CDR3 sequence (DNA): TGTGCCAGCAGCCCAGCCGGGGGCCCTACCTCCTACGAGCAGTACTTC.

This chain links TRBV20-1 with TRBJ2-3, with no clear D. Germline CDR1 DFQATT, CDR2 SNEGSKA (reference sequence). This CDR3 has 11 amino acids. Trimming cost V 4 bases and J 6 bases, with 8 bases left between them. CDR3 nucleotides: TGCAGTGCTACGCCCGCGGATACGCAGTATTTT. It encodes CSATPADTQYF.

This chain links TRBV2 with TRBJ2-1; TRBD2 matches 14 bases. The CDR3 runs 13 residues. Germline CDR1 reads SNHLY; CDR2 reads FYNNEI. J lost 8 bases, V lost 8 bases, and 2 bases had no gene match. CDR3 sequence (DNA): TGTGCCAGCGGGACTAGCGGGAGCCATGAGCAGTTCTTC. This sequence encodes CASGTSGSHEQFF.

The V call is TRBV6-6, the J call TRBJ2-7; D not certain. The CDR3 sequence is 15 residues long. CDR1 is MNHNY and CDR2 is SVGAGI in the germline V gene (reference sequence). V shed 6 bases and J shed 0 bases, with 15 bases lying between them. The CDR3 sequence is CASSPPRSTSYEQYF. The CDR3, as DNA: TGTGCCAGCAGCCCACCCCGGAGTACCTCCTACGAGCAGTACTTC.

V gene TRBV19 combines with J gene TRBJ2-1, with D hard to call. CDR1 is LNHDA, CDR2 SQIVND, per germline (reference sequence). The CDR3 is 14 amino acids. V lost 3 bases and J 1 base, leaving 7 bases between the germline ends. Written as DNA, the CDR3 is TGTGCCAGTAGTATCTCTAGTTCCTACAATGAGCAGTTCTTC. Its translation is CASSISSSYNEQFF. Looking up the rest from reference TRBV19 and TRBJ2-1 gives the full variable domain: DGGITQSPKYLFRKEGQNVTLSCEQNLNHDAMYWYRQDPGQGLRLIYYSQIVNDFQKGDIAEGYSVSREKKESFPLTVTSAQKNPTAFYLCASSISSSYNEQFFGPGTRLTVL.

The chain links TRBV29-1 to TRBJ2-5, with 8 positions matching TRBD2. Germline CDR1 and CDR2: SQVTM and ANQGSEA. The CDR3 has 12 residues. V gave up 7 bases and J gave up 4 bases; unmatched junction bases: 5. CDR3 DNA sequence: TGCAGCGCAGAAGCGGGAGTAGAGACCCAGTACTTC. As protein: CSAEAGVETQYF.

The chain couples TRBV7-8 to TRBJ2-1, with 8 positions matching TRBD2. The V gene's germline CDR1 is SGHVS and CDR2 FQNEAQ. This CDR3 comprises 18 residues. After removal of 5 bases from V and 4 bases from J, the junction contained 16 bases not matched to a gene. As DNA, the CDR3 is TGTGCCAGCAGCCCGTATCTCCGGGGGGGGTACCCTTACAATGAGCAGTTCTTC. Its protein is CASSPYLRGGYPYNEQFF.

The chain is built from TRBV7-9 and TRBJ2-1; D call uncertain. CDR1 and CDR2 from the germline V gene are SEHNR and FQNEAQ (reference sequence). V dropped 1 base and J dropped 7 bases, with 17 bases sitting between them. The CDR3 has 16 residues. The CDR3 sequence is CASSLDTGRQLNEQFF. Here the CDR3 DNA reads TGTGCCAGCAGCTTAGATACTGGCCGTCAACTTAATGAGCAGTTCTTC.

This clone was counted once. The chain recombines TRBV7-8 with TRBJ2-2; D gene uncertain. The CDR3 totals 16 residues. Between the trimmed V and J ends, which lost 2 bases and 2 bases, there was a span of 12 bases. Germline V gives CDR1 SGHVS, CDR2 FQNEAQ. The CDR3 DNA reads TGTGCCAGCAGCTTATTCTTGGCAGTTAACACCGGGGAGCTGTTTTTT. It codes for CASSLFLAVNTGELFF.

The gene calls are TRBV11-2 and TRBJ1-1, with 9 bases fitting TRBD1. The V segment lost 5 bases and the J segment 6 bases; nucleotides outside the gene matches: 4. CDR3 length: 13 residues. Per germline, CDR1 SGHAT and CDR2 FQNNGV. CDR3: CASSPRQGAEAFF. The CDR3 nucleotides are TGTGCCAGCAGCCCGCGACAGGGGGCTGAAGCTTTCTTT.

The chain employs TRBV6-9 and TRBJ2-1; 10 nucleotides match TRBD2. J lost 5 bases, V lost 6 bases, and 10 bases had no gene match. In germline, CDR1 is MNHGY, CDR2 SVAAGI. The CDR3 is 16 amino acids. In DNA form, the CDR3 reads TGTGCCAGCAGCCCCCGGACTAGCGGAGCCGACAATGAGCAGTTCTTC. This translates into CASSPRTSGADNEQFF.

On this clone itself: The identical CDR3 is also encoded by other nucleotide sequences in the sample. This chain uses TRBV5-1 with TRBJ2-2; 12 bases fit TRBD2. Germline CDR1 reads SGHRS; CDR2 reads YFSETQ. Losses at the gene ends were 2 bases for V and 4 bases for J; bases not matched to a gene: 0. This CDR3 region has 15 residues. In DNA form, the CDR3 reads TGCGCCAGCAGCTTACTAGCGGGAGGCACCGGGGAGCTGTTTTTT. As protein: CASSLLAGGTGELFF. Based on the CDR3 plus reference TRBV5-1 and TRBJ2-2, the full variable domain is KAGVTQTPRYLIKTRGQQVTLSCSPISGHRSVSWYQQTPGQGLQFLFEYFSETQRNKGNFPGRFSGRQFSNSRSEMNVSTLELGDSALYLCASSLLAGGTGELFFGEGSRLTVL.

CDR3 sequence (DNA): TGTGCCAGCAGTGAACTTGCGGGAGGGCCGAAGGAGCAGTACTTC. This translates into CASSELAGGPKEQYF. This sequence joins TRBV25-1 and TRBJ2-7; 9 positions agree with TRBD2. This CDR3 region has 15 residues. The germline gives CDR1 MGHDK, CDR2 SYGVNS. V shed 2 bases, J shed 7 bases, and the junction held 9 bases outside the gene matches.

The V and J genes are TRBV28 and TRBJ1-2; no reliable D call. Trimming stripped 0 bases from V and 1 base from J, with 6 bases between. Germline CDR1 and CDR2: MDHEN and SYDVKM. The CDR3 runs to 14 residues. CDR3 protein: CASSLWAVNYGYTF. Here the CDR3 DNA reads TGTGCCAGCAGTTTATGGGCCGTTAACTATGGCTACACCTTC.

The chain carries TRBV5-1 and TRBJ1-1; D is possibly TRBD1 (6 bases). CDR1 and CDR2 from the germline V gene are SGHRS and YFSETQ. Trimming shortened V by 0 bases and J by 3 bases, and 6 bases separated the two germline ends. CDR3 length: 13 residues. The CDR3 coding sequence is TGCGCCAGCAGCTTGGGACAGGACACTGAAGCTTTCTTT. It yields the protein CASSLGQDTEAFF.

This chain links TRBV5-1 with TRBJ2-1, with 10 positions matching TRBD2. Germline CDR1 is SGHRS and CDR2 is YFSETQ. The CDR3 totals 13 residues. V dropped 4 bases and J dropped 9; count of bases not matched to a gene: 4. The CDR3 protein is CASSLAGVPEQFF. The CDR3 DNA follows: TGCGCCAGCAGCCTAGCGGGAGTCCCTGAGCAGTTCTTC.

This clone was seen just once. The chain recombines TRBV10-2 with TRBJ2-7, with 7 bases fitting TRBD1. Per the germline V gene, CDR1 is WSHSY and CDR2 is SAAADI. V was pared by 4 bases and J by 6 bases, with 3 bases of the junction left unmatched. CDR3 length equals 12 residues. The CDR3 coding sequence is TGCGCCAGCAGTGCACAGGGGTCCGAGCAGTACTTC. Amino acids: CASSAQGSEQYF.